One T cell receptor (beta chain) is described in this entry. Its antigen is not yet known. No base quality values were provided; no much bigger clone lies one nucleotide off. Receptor amplification or capture employed the immunoSEQ multiplex PCR assay. The multiplex PCR relied on a mix of 60 forward primers for TCR Vbeta segments and 13 reverse primers for TCR Jbeta segments. The CDR3 region of rearranged TCR beta genes was amplified from genomic DNA with a multiplex PCR assay. On the Illumina HiSeq System, the amplified TCR beta libraries were sequenced as 87-base-pair reads. As for how the authors treated the data: A later analysis tallied about 77 million unique TCR beta chains across the 600 to 700 repertoires, and some 10 million of those chains were shared by two or more donors. A nearest-neighbor algorithm error-corrected the raw reads and collapsed the reads into unique sequences, merging closely related sequences to remove PCR and sequencing errors. V, D and J gene segments were assigned by aligning CDR3 sequences to IMGT reference sequences. For a sequence to be retained, a match of at least six nucleotides to both a V gene segment and a J gene segment was required. A rearrangement counted as productive if the CDR3 had no stop codons and remained in frame with V and J, and every other rearrangement counted as non-productive. Following IMGT convention, CDR3 was defined as the stretch from the second conserved V-encoded cysteine to the conserved J-encoded phenylalanine. Sequences without an unambiguous match to a single V gene segment were excluded from the earlier analysis of approximately 560 of the donors. In an earlier analysis of almost 600 of the donors, a V segment was called functional when productive rearrangements were above 56.7%, and segregating when the standard deviation between donors exceeded 5%. To diagnose cytomegalovirus status from the catalog of TCR beta chain sequences, a statistical classification framework was built. V and J gene assignment, in a later analysis, came from comparing TCR nucleotide sequences with IMGT/GENE-DB human TR gene sequences. The TCRdist pipeline was used in a later analysis to assign CDR3 sequences and most-parsimonious VDJ recombination scenarios. In a later analysis, each TCR beta chain was defined by its CDR3 amino acid sequence together with its V-gene family, and reads lacking a unique V-gene family were excluded. To address suspected cross-contamination and a sequencing artifact, a later analysis removed around 600 highly shared, low-generation-probability nucleotide sequences. In a later analysis, a clonal expansion index for each public chain was calculated from normalized within-repertoire ranks of inferred template counts. In a later analysis, generation probabilities were computed using a VDJ recombination model fitted to out-of-frame rearrangements, and the results were checked against IGoR. Hypergeometric tests were used in a later analysis to score TCR-TCR, TCR-HLA and TCR-CMV co-occurrence, with a repertoire-size bias correction applied to the TCR pairs. To estimate false discovery rates, a later analysis permuted the HLA or CMV assignments 20 times. In a later analysis, co-occurring TCRs were grouped using DBSCAN, with TCRdist sequence similarity added in when clustering inside HLA-allele-positive subsets. Repertoires with fewer than 30,000 or more than 120,000 public chains, plus five repertoires with anomalous nucleotide sharing, were excluded from co-occurrence clustering. TCRdb carries this immuneACCESS record with in-frame sequences only. Its versions omit some clonotypes, under half of them owing to an unresolved V gene in the studies checked, with the rest unexplained. V and J calls and clone size are as listed in that table; D and trimming were resolved from the DNA. The sample records some 150,000 clones, 60% to 80% of which are singletons. Over 0.6% of the sample lies in the top ten.

The cohort comprised hundreds of healthy bone marrow donors. All cohort members were sampled while nominally healthy, although unrecorded immune exposures were likely present. The donor was CMV seronegative and belonged to the group of 350 to 400 seronegative cohort members. Each donor provided a peripheral blood sample, and peripheral blood mononuclear cells were used for TCR beta sequencing. The Qiagen DNeasy Blood Extraction Kit was used to extract genomic DNA from the blood cell samples. From its cysteine to its phenylalanine, the CDR3 spans 16 amino acids. CDR3 DNA is the only sequence kept; it has 48 bases, read in frame from the first base. This entry comes from a study of cytomegalovirus exposure and HLA in healthy donors (TCRdb year 2017). General notes on the study: An earlier analysis of a few hundred of the donors reported approximately 260 Gb of sequence data and about 120 million unique TCR beta sequences obtained from roughly 180 million T cells. An early release covering around 630 HLA-typed donors comprised about 310 gigabases of sequencing data and roughly 86 million unique TCR sequences. Of the approximately 400 genotyped donors, more than 75% were placed in the genetic ancestry cluster associated with self-reported Caucasian donors. The aim of the study was to test whether cataloging public T cell receptors could identify signatures of past pathogen exposure. Using immunosequencing, the study profiled T cell repertoires from 666 subjects and related those repertoires to cytomegalovirus serostatus. In addition to the first cohort of around 670 subjects, a separate validation cohort of approximately 110 different subjects was used. To predict cytomegalovirus infection status, the study brought together high-throughput TCR immunosequencing, statistical association of individual TCRs with disease status, and machine learning. A later analysis re-examined previously published TCR beta repertoires from 600 to 700 donors and added high-resolution HLA genotyping to investigate patterns of TCR occurrence. Rather than using new phenotypic data, the later analysis identified candidate immune exposures from TCR beta sequences and from how often those sequences occurred across donors. An earlier analysis of around 580 of the donors used high-throughput TCR beta sequencing to judge whether each TCR beta V gene segment behaved as functional or pseudogenic. Alongside the repertoire data, information on donor age, sex, ethnicity and CMV serostatus was compiled. A later genetic analysis used genome-wide SNP genotypes for about 65% of the 666 donors, treating that subset as a discovery cohort. Every discovery cohort repertoire had been produced on one sequencing platform. HLA typing covered class I and class II loci at four-digit resolution. The number of donors typed differed by locus, with roughly 620-630 for A, B, C, DRB1 and DQB1, about 500 for DQA1, approximately 580 for DPA1, and around 460 for DPB1. Because of strong linkage in the cohort, roughly five DR-DQ haplotypes were treated as single units for association and clustering. Among some 400 genotyped donors of the cohort, an average of roughly 230,000 unique TCR beta nucleotide sequences was sequenced per donor, of which about 18% were non-productive.

Paper-wide results and their limitations: In a later analysis, about 16,000 TCR beta sequences were associated with specific HLA alleles at a false discovery rate of 0.05. Linkage disequilibrium might explain the correlated functional status among segregating V segments, but an unknown experimental factor could not be excluded. In a later analysis, most CMV-associated TCR beta chains were found to appear HLA-restricted, with HLA associations seemingly driven largely by CMV exposure. A later genetic analysis associated a missense DCLRE1C variant with V-gene and J-gene trimming of TCR beta chains, and an independent cohort replicated the association. When HLA alleles, especially DR and DQ, strongly co-occurred, attributing TCR associations to individual alleles was difficult. Compared with the approximately 710-donor mean, donors in an Asian-associated ancestry cluster had fewer N-insertions in productive TCRs, according to a later genetic analysis. The 87-base-pair reads could not distinguish some IMGT-functional V segments, including TRBV6-2 and TRBV6-3, so those segments were excluded. Roughly uniform sequencing depth across donors was assumed in presence/absence analyses, although this assumption may not hold. The cohort was sequenced for TCR beta chains only, and without alpha or paired-chain data the features that could be detected were limited. In a later analysis, the rate of TCR association differed among HLA loci, with DRB1 alleles having the most associated TCRs and HLA-C alleles having the fewest. In an earlier analysis of about 550 of the donors, most TCR beta V segments were observed in productive rearrangements about 87% or about 30% of the time, broadly matching IMGT annotations. A further reported finding was that TCR beta sequences accurately predicted the HLA-A and HLA-B alleles for most subjects in the first cohort. Over 15 rarely observed V segments, including chromosome 9 orphons, were excluded from the earlier analysis of a few hundred of the donors because counts were too low. Across donors, most TCR sequences were observed very rarely, whereas some public TCRs were present in many individuals. Because HLA typing was missing for some donors at each locus, association tests included only the typed subset. A later analysis reported that several top co-occurrence clusters appeared linked to parvovirus B19, influenza, CMV and Epstein-Barr virus. The only immune exposure information available for the cohort was CMV serostatus. The study gave a list of 150 to 200 TCR beta chains associated with cytomegalovirus. In vitro tests confirmed that a few of the cytomegalovirus-associated TCR beta chains recognize cytomegalovirus antigens. The sequencing pipeline was judged likely to have produced a cluster of highly shared sequence variants as a technical artifact. The authors suggested that the approach could potentially be generalized to other disease states and immunological phenotypes. In both the original and validation cohorts, the classifier was reported to diagnose cytomegalovirus status with high specificity and sensitivity. In a later analysis, HLA-associated TCR beta chains were found to be more clonally expanded and to have lower generation probabilities than equally common non-associated chains.

The sequence is built from TRBV6-7 and TRBJ2-5, with the D gene call left open. The J call may be in error: the DNA end matches TRBJ2-7 better. TRBV6-7 is sorted into the ORF group, with uncertain function. Sequencing was performed on PBMCs. This sequence was found in a male donor in good health and CMV-seronegative. Here the CDR3 is given as CASSYRPGQRLGEQYF. The DNA sequence is TGTGCCAGCAGTTACCGCCCTGGGCAAAGGCTCGGCGAGCAGTACTTC.